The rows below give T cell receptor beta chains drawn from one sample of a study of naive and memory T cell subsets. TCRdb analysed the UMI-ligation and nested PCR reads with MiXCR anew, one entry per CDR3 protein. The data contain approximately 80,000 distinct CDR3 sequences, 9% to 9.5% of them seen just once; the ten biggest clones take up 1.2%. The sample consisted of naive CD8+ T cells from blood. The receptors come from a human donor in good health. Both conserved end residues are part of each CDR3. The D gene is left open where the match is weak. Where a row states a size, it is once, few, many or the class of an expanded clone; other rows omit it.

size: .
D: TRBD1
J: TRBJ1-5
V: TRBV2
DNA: TGTGCCAGCAGTGAAGCGCGGGACAGCTCGAATCAGCCCCAGCATTTT
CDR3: CASSEARDSSNQPQHF

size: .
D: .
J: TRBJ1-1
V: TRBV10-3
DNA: TGTGCCGCCGTGGGGCAATCGGGGGAGGCGGCTTTCTTT
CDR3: CAAVGQSGEAAFF

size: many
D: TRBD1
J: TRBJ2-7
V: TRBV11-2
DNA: TGTGCCAGCAGCAAGGGACAGATACCCTACGAGCAGTACTTC
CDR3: CASSKGQIPYEQYF

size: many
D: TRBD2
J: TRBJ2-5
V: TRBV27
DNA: TGTGCCAGCAGTTCAAGACTAGCGGGAGTTCGAGAGACCCAGTACTTC
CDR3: CASSSRLAGVRETQYF

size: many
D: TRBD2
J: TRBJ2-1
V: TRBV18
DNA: TGTGCCAGCTCACCCATAGCCCGGCCGGGACTAGCGGGAGGGCGCAATGAGCAGTTCTTC
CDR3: CASSPIARPGLAGGRNEQFF

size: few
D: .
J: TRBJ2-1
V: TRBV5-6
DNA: TGTGCCAGCAGCTTGACCGAAGGGAATGAGCAGTTCTTC
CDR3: CASSLTEGNEQFF

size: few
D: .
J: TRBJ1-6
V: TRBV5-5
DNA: TGTGCCAGCAGCTGGGAGGGACTCTTAGGATCACCCCTCCACTTT
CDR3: CASSWEGLLGSPLHF

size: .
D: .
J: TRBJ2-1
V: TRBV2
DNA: TGTGCCAGCGGAGAGCAGTTCTTC
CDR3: CASGEQFF

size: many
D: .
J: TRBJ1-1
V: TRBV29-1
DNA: TGCAGCGTTCGAGGGAACACTGAAGCTTTCTTT
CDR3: CSVRGNTEAFF

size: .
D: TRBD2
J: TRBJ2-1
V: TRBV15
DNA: TGTGCCACCAGCAGAGATTACTTTTCTCTTTCCGACGGGAGGGCTTACAATGAGCAGTTCTTC
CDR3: CATSRDYFSLSDGRAYNEQFF

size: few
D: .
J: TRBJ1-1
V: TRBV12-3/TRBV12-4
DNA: TGTGCCAGCAGGGAGGTAGAGACCGAAGCTTTCTTT
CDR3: CASREVETEAFF

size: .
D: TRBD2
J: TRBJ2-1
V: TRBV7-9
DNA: TGTGCCAGCAGCCTCCCGGGACTAGCGGGACGCAGCTCCTACAATGAGCAGTTCTTC
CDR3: CASSLPGLAGRSSYNEQFF

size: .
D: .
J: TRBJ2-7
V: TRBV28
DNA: TGTGCCAGCAGTTTATCGGACACACCCTACGAGCAGTACTTC
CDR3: CASSLSDTPYEQYF

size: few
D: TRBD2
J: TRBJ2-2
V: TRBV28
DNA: TGTGCCAGCAGTCCCCTAGCGGGAGGGAAGTTCGCGAACACCGGGGAGCTGTTTTTT
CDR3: CASSPLAGGKFANTGELFF

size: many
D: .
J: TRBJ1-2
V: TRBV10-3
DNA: TGTGCCATCAGTGAGGAGGGGGGCGCGGGCTACACCTTC
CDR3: CAISEEGGAGYTF

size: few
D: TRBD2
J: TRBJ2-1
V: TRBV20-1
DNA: TGCAGTGCCATAACTAGCGGGAGGTCCTCCGTTGAGAATGAGCAGTTCTTC
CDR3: CSAITSGRSSVENEQFF

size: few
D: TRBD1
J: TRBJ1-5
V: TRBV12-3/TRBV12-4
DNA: TGTGCCAGCAGTCCGGACAAGACAGGGTTCAATCAGCCCCAGCATTTT
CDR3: CASSPDKTGFNQPQHF

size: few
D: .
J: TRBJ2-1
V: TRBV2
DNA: TGTGCCAGTCTTTCCAACAATGAGCAGTTCTTC
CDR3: CASLSNNEQFF

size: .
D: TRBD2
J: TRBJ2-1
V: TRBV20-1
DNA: TGCAGTGCCTCGGGACTAGCGGGAGAGGTTTACAATGAGCAGTTCTTC
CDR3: CSASGLAGEVYNEQFF

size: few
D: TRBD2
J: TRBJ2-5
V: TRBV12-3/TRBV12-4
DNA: TGTGCCAGCAGTTTTGCGGGAGGAGAGACCCAGTACTTC
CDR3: CASSFAGGETQYF

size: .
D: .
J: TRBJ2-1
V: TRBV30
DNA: TGTGCCTGGACACCGGACACCCAACTCAATGAGCAGTTCTTC
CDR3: CAWTPDTQLNEQFF

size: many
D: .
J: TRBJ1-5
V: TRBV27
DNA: TGTGCCAGCAGTCTACAGAATAGCAATCAGCCCCAGCATTTT
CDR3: CASSLQNSNQPQHF

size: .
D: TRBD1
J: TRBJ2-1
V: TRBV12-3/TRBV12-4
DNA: TGTGCCAGCAGTTCCCCCGGGACAGGTCCTAACAATGAGCAGTTCTTC
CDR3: CASSSPGTGPNNEQFF

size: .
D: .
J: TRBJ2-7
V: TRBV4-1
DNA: TGCGCCAGCAGCCAAGAGGGACGGATCCCCCGAACCCTTTCCTACGAGCAGTACTTC
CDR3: CASSQEGRIPRTLSYEQYF

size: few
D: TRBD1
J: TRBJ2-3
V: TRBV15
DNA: TGTGCCACCAGCAGAGACAGGGGGTCAATTTCTAGCACAGATACGCAGTATTTT
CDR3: CATSRDRGSISSTDTQYF

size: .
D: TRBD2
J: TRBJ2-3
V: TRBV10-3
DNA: TGTGCCATCAGTGAGTCGTTACCCCCAGTCGGGAGGGCCACAGATACGCAGTATTTT
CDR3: CAISESLPPVGRATDTQYF

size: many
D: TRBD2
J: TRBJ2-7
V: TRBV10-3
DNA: TGTGCCATCAGTTATCTTGGACTAGCGGGAGGCCACGAGCAGTACTTC
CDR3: CAISYLGLAGGHEQYF

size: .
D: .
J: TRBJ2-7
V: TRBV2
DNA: TGTGCCAGCAGTGAAAGTGGCACGCGATCCTACGAGCAGTACTTC
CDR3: CASSESGTRSYEQYF